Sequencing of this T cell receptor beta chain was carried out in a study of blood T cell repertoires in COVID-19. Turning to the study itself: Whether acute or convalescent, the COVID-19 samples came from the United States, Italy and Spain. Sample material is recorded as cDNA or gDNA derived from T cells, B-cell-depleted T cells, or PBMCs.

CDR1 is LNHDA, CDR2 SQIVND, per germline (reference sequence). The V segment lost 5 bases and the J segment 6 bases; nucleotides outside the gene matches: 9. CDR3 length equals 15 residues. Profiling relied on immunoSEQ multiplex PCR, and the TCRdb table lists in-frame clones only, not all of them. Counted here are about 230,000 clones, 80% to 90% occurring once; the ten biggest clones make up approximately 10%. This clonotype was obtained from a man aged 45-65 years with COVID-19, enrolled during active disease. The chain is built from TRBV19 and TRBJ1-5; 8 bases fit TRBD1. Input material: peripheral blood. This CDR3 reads CASSYGSGGSQPQHF. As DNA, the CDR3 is TGTGCCAGTAGTTATGGTTCAGGGGGCAGTCAGCCCCAGCATTTT.